This T cell receptor (beta chain) appears in the sequencing data of a study of T-cell memory formation after mild COVID-19. This clonotype was counted ten times or more. No antigen is known for it. General study findings and limits: Later expanders leaned CD4+, whereas day 15 to 85 contracting clones were balanced CD4/CD8. The appearance of some responding clones in pre-infection memory suggested that cross-reactive memory joined.

Trimming left V 6 bases short and J 0 bases short, with 28 bases between. The CDR3 length is 19 residues. Germline loops: CDR1 DFQATT, CDR2 SNEGSKA (reference sequence). TCRdb called the 5' RACE reads again in MiXCR, with one record for every CDR3 protein. The repertoire has 110,000 to 150,000 distinct CDR3 sequences, 11% to 15% of them found once; the top ten carry about 27%. V is TRBV20-1 and J is TRBJ2-3; weak D call: TRBD1 (6 bases). This receptor was identified in an adult woman who had mild COVID-19 (a few samples of this study predate the infection). Cell type and time point are not known. Input material: PBMCs or a T cell subset sorted from them (not recorded which). The CDR3 loop reads CSAGEGQGLPYLSTDTQYF. CDR3 DNA sequence: TGCAGTGCCGGAGAGGGGCAGGGGCTTCCTTACTTGAGCACAGATACGCAGTATTTT.